The 3 T cell receptor beta chains below were found in one sample sequenced in a study of metastatic and nonmetastatic thyroid tumors. Ahead of thyroid surgery, no patient had received treatment of any kind. TCRdb re-called clones via MiXCR from the PCR reads. The sample contains some 25,000 clones, around 21% of which appear only once. The sequencing sample was made of blood. Every receptor here comes from a female donor with papillary thyroid cancer or a benign thyroid nodule (not recorded which). Some clones in this sample may be carry-over from other donors' samples.

The J gene is TRBJ2-7, the V gene TRBV6-1; possibly TRBD1 for D (6 bases). The CDR3 is made up of 17 amino acids. V was pared by 3 bases and J by 2 bases, with 20 bases between. Germline lookup yields CDR1 MNHNS and CDR2 SASEGT. In DNA, the CDR3 is TGTGCCAGCAGTGAGGCGACTCCGGGACAACCAACCTACGAGCAGTACTTC. The encoded protein is CASSEATPGQPTYEQYF.

This clone was detected ten times or more. The chain couples TRBV7-2 to TRBJ2-2; 12 bases align to TRBD2. This CDR3 comprises 17 residues. CDR1 and CDR2 (germline): SGHTA, FQGNSA. After removal of 4 bases from V and 1 base from J, the junction contained 4 bases not matched to a gene. CDR3 region: CASSSILAGGNTGELFF. The CDR3 nucleotides are TGTGCCAGCAGCTCTATACTAGCGGGGGGGAACACCGGGGAGCTGTTTTTT. The full variable domain, its missing parts supplied by reference TRBV7-2 and TRBJ2-2, is GAGVSQSPSNKVTEKGKDVELRCDPISGHTALYWYRQSLGQGLEFLIYFQGNSAPDKSGLPSDRFSAERTGGSVSTLTIQRTQQEDSAVYLCASSSILAGGNTGELFFGEGSRLTVL.

In this sample, this clone turned up many times. The J gene is TRBJ2-3, the V gene TRBV11-2; 8 bases match TRBD2. J gave up 5 bases and V 3 bases, and 7 bases lay outside the gene matches. This CDR3 region has 15 residues. Germline V gene lookup returns CDR1 SGHAT and CDR2 FQNNGV. CDR3 protein: CASSFRGRRVDTQYF. As DNA, the CDR3 is TGTGCCAGCAGCTTTCGCGGGAGGCGAGTAGATACGCAGTATTTT. Filled out from reference TRBV11-2 and TRBJ2-3, the complete variable domain reads EAGVAQSPRYKIIEKRQSVAFWCNPISGHATLYWYQQILGQGPKLLIQFQNNGVVDDSQLPKDRFSAERLKGVDSTLKIQPAKLEDSAVYLCASSFRGRRVDTQYFGPGTRLTVL.